These T cell receptor beta chains were read from a single sample in a study of T cell responses to AZD1222 COVID-19 vaccine. The table came from immunoSEQ multiplex PCR; TCRdb's copy has only in-frame clones and leaves some out. The data hold 200,000 to 250,000 clones, with around 94% observed a single time. This specimen consisted of peripheral blood, obtained 28 days after the second dose of the MenACWY control vaccine. All receptors come from an adult who received the MenACWY meningococcal vaccine as a control. CDR3s include the opening cysteine and the closing phenylalanine or tryptophan. The D gene is left open where the match is weak. Clone size, where shown, is once, few, many, or a class for clones that have expanded.

TRBV19	-	TRBJ1-1	-	TGTGCCAGTAGTATAGAAGGGACGAACACTGAAGCTTTCTTT	CASSIEGTNTEAFF
TRBV6-6	-	TRBJ1-3	-	TGTGCCAGCAGTTACCTCGTCCGCCTAAACACCATATATTTT	CASSYLVRLNTIYF
TRBV7-2	few	TRBJ1-3	TRBD1	TGTGCCAGCAGCGCGGGACAGGGAGGATCTGGAAACACCATATATTTT	CASSAGQGGSGNTIYF
TRBV4-3	-	TRBJ2-3	-	TGCGCCAGCAGCCGCGGACAGTCGGCAGATACGCAGTATTTT	CASSRGQSADTQYF
TRBV9	-	TRBJ2-7	TRBD2	TGTGCCAGCAGCGTAGGGTCTAGCGGGGGGGCCTACGAGCAGTACTTC	CASSVGSSGGAYEQYF
TRBV12-3/TRBV12-4	-	TRBJ1-5	-	TGTGCCAGCAGCCAGGAGGGAAATCAGCCCCAGCATTTT	CASSQEGNQPQHF
TRBV6-5	-	TRBJ1-2	-	TGTGCCAGCAGTTATTCCGGGGGCGGCTATGGCTACACCTTC	CASSYSGGGYGYTF
TRBV5-1	once	TRBJ2-7	-	TGCGCCAGCAGCGGCGACAGTTCCTACGAGCAGTACTTC	CASSGDSSYEQYF
TRBV7-8	once	TRBJ1-2	-	TGTGCCAGCAGCAACACCCTCCAGGGTGCGAGTGGCTACACCTTC	CASSNTLQGASGYTF
TRBV27	-	TRBJ1-1	-	TGTGCCAGCAGTTTAAGCGGGGGGGGGAACACTGAAGCTTTCTTT	CASSLSGGGNTEAFF
TRBV20-1	-	TRBJ1-5	-	TGCAGTGCATCAGGTGATCAGCCCCAGCATTTT	CSASGDQPQHF
TRBV7-8	-	TRBJ2-7	TRBD2	TGTGCCAGCAGCTTAGGCAGGGCGGGGGGGTGGTACGAGCAGTACTTC	CASSLGRAGGWYEQYF
TRBV28	-	TRBJ1-2	TRBD1	TGTGCCAGCAACACTCCGACAGGGGTCGGGTATGGCTACACCTTC	CASNTPTGVGYGYTF
TRBV25-1	-	TRBJ1-1	TRBD1	TGTGCCAGCAGTGGTAAAGGGGAGACAGGGAAAGCTTTCTTT	CASSGKGETGKAFF
TRBV6-2/TRBV6-3	-	TRBJ2-7	-	TGTGCCAGCAGTCCCCCGGGGGCCAACGGCGAGCAGTACTTC	CASSPPGANGEQYF
TRBV14	-	TRBJ2-1	TRBD2	TGTGCCAGCACCGCCGTGTTAGGGCGCGGGGGCAATGAGCAGTTCTTC	CASTAVLGRGGNEQFF
TRBV7-9	-	TRBJ1-4	-	TGTGCCAGCAGCCCGGCCCGGGACCTCGGTGCCGATGAAAAACTGTTTTTT	CASSPARDLGADEKLFF
TRBV6-6	-	TRBJ2-6	TRBD1	TGTGCCAGCAGTCCAGGGGGGACAGGGGGCGATTACGGGGCCAACGTCCTGACTTTC	CASSPGGTGGDYGANVLTF
TRBV25-1	-	TRBJ2-5	-	TGTGCCAGCAGTGAATATAGGAGGGGAGTCGACCAAGAGACCCAGTACTTC	CASSEYRRGVDQETQYF
TRBV3-1/TRBV3-2	-	TRBJ2-2	-	TGTGCCAGCAGCCAAGATCGGCACGGGGAGCTGTTTTTT	CASSQDRHGELFF
TRBV12-5	once	TRBJ2-5	-	TGTGCTAGTGGTTTGGTACTAGGCACCGTTCAAGAGACCCAGTACTTC	CASGLVLGTVQETQYF
TRBV3-1/TRBV3-2	-	TRBJ1-2	-	TGTGCCAGCAGCCCCACCCGGGACGGATGGGGCTACACCTTC	CASSPTRDGWGYTF
TRBV9	-	TRBJ1-2	-	TGTGCCAGCAGCGTAGGGGGCGGTGGCTACACCTTC	CASSVGGGGYTF
TRBV24-1	once	TRBJ2-1	-	TGTGCCACCAGTGATCACAATGAGCAGTTCTTC	CATSDHNEQFF
TRBV6-2/TRBV6-3	-	TRBJ1-4	TRBD1	TGTGCCAGCAGCCACGGGACAGCAACTAATGAAAAACTGTTTTTT	CASSHGTATNEKLFF
TRBV3-1/TRBV3-2	-	TRBJ2-3	-	TGTGCCAGCAGCCAAGATATAGGGACATATACGCAGTATTTT	CASSQDIGTYTQYF
TRBV7-9	-	TRBJ1-4	-	TGTGCCAGCAGCCACCCGGTACGGTCTAATGAAAAACTGTTTTTT	CASSHPVRSNEKLFF
TRBV11-1	-	TRBJ2-2	-	TGTGCCAGCAGCTTAAAATCTGGGTCCACCGGGGAGCTGTTTTTT	CASSLKSGSTGELFF
TRBV4-1	-	TRBJ1-1	-	TGCGCCAGCAGCCAAGATAGGGATACTGAAGCTTTCTTT	CASSQDRDTEAFF
TRBV6-6	-	TRBJ1-6	TRBD1	TGTGCCAGCAGCCGAGGACAGGGAAGCTCCTATAATTCACCCCTCCACTTT	CASSRGQGSSYNSPLHF
TRBV10-2	-	TRBJ2-1	TRBD2	TGCGCCAGCAGTGCCAGCGGGAGGCCCACCCCCAATGAGCAGTTCTTC	CASSASGRPTPNEQFF
TRBV10-3	-	TRBJ2-6	-	TGTGCCATCAGGTCAGATTTATCTGGGGCCAACGTCCTGACTTTC	CAIRSDLSGANVLTF
TRBV5-6	-	TRBJ2-1	-	TGTGCCAGCAGCTTGGAATGGGGACGGAGCTCCTACAATGAGCAGTTCTTC	CASSLEWGRSSYNEQFF
TRBV4-2	-	TRBJ2-5	TRBD2	TGTGCCAGCAGCCAAGATCCGGGACTAGCCCTCGGGACCCAGTACTTC	CASSQDPGLALGTQYF
TRBV18	-	TRBJ2-1	TRBD2	TGTGCCAGCTCACCTCCCGGGGTAGCGGGAGGCGATGAGCAGTTCTTC	CASSPPGVAGGDEQFF
TRBV9	-	TRBJ2-7	TRBD2	TGTGCCAGCAGCCCTAAGAGGGACTACTCCTACGAGCAGTACTTC	CASSPKRDYSYEQYF
TRBV7-2	-	TRBJ1-2	TRBD1	TGTGCCAGCAACAATTCAGGGGGTAGGGGCTACACCTTC	CASNNSGGRGYTF
TRBV19	-	TRBJ1-2	-	TGTGCCAGTACCCTAGGCGGCAAAGGGAACTATGGCTACACCTTC	CASTLGGKGNYGYTF
TRBV9	-	TRBJ2-7	TRBD2	TGTGCCAGCAGCCGTAGCGGGACCGACTACGAGCAGTACTTC	CASSRSGTDYEQYF
TRBV2	-	TRBJ2-7	-	TGTGCCACCCTCCGGGACGGACCGACCTACGAGCAGTACTTC	CATLRDGPTYEQYF
TRBV27	once	TRBJ1-1	-	TGTGCCAGCAGTTTTCTCGCTAACACTGAAGCTTTCTTT	CASSFLANTEAFF
TRBV2	-	TRBJ2-3	-	TGTGCCAGCAATGAGAATGGGGACCCGGATACGCAGTATTTT	CASNENGDPDTQYF